The sequence of this T cell receptor (beta chain) was determined in a study of patients and donors after allogeneic stem cell transplantation. CDR1 is LGHNA, CDR2 YSLEER, per germline. V was trimmed by 4 bases and J by 5 bases, leaving 15 bases between them. This CDR3 spans 14 amino acids. TCRdb reprocessed the RT-PCR reads via MiXCR and lists one record per CDR3 protein. The table records about 960,000 distinct CDR3 sequences, approximately 18% of them present only once. This TCR derives from a human donor who was either an allogeneic HSCT recipient or a stem cell or donor lymphocyte infusion donor (not recorded which). It is not recorded whose cells these are; they may come from a transplant donor. The specimen was blood, either unsorted or a sorted T cell fraction (not recorded which). V and J are TRBV4-3 and TRBJ2-7; a possible D gene is TRBD2 (6 bases). CDR3 residues: CASSPRLGADEQYF. As DNA, the CDR3 is TGCGCCAGCAGCCCCCGACTAGGGGCAGACGAGCAGTACTTC.